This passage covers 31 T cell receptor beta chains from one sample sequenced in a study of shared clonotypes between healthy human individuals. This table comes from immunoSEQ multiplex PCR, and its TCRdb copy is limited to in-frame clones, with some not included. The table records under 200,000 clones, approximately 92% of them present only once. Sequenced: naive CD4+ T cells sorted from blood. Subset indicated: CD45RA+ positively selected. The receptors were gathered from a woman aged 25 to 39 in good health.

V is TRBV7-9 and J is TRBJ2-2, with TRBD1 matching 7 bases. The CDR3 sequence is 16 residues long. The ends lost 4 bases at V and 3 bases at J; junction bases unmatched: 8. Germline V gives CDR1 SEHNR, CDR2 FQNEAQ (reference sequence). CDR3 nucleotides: TGTGCCAGCAGCTACGGGACAGTCCGAGACACCGGGGAGCTGTTTTTT. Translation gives CASSYGTVRDTGELFF.

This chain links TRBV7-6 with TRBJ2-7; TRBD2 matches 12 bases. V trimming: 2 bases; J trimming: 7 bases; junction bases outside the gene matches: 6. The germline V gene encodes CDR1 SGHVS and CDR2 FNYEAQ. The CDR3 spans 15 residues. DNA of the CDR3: TGTGCCAGCAGCTTAAGACTAGCGGGAGATGGAGAGCAGTACTTC. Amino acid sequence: CASSLRLAGDGEQYF.

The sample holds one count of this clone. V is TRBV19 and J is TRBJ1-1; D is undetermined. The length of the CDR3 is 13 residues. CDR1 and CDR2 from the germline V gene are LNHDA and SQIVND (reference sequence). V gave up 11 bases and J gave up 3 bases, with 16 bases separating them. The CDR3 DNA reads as TGTGCCGTGGCGTCCGGGGTTCACACTGAAGCTTTCTTT. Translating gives CAVASGVHTEAFF.

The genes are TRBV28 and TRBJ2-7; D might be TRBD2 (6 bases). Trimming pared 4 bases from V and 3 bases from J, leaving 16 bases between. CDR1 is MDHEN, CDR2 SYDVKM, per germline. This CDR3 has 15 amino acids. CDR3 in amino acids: CASSSTGETSYEQYF. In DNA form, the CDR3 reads TGTGCCAGCAGTTCCACCGGAGAGACTAGCTACGAGCAGTACTTC.

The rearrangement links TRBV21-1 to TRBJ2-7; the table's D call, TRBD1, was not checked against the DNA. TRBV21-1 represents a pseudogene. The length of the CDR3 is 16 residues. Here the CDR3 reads CASSKVGGQGPDEQYF. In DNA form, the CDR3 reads TGTGCCAGCAGCAAAGTTGGGGGACAGGGCCCGGACGAGCAGTACTTC.

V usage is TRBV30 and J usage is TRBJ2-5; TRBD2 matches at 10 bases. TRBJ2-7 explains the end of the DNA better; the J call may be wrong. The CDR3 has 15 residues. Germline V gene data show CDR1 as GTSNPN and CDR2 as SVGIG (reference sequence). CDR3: CAWSSTSGVSYEQYF. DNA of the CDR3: TGTGCCTGGAGTAGTACTAGCGGGGTCTCCTACGAGCAGTACTTC.

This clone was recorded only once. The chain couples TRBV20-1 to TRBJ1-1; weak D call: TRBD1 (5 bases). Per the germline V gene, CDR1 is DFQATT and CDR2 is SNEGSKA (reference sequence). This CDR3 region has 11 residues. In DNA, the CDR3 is TGCAGAGCTTTAGGGGACACTGAAGCTTTCTTT. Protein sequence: CRALGDTEAFF.

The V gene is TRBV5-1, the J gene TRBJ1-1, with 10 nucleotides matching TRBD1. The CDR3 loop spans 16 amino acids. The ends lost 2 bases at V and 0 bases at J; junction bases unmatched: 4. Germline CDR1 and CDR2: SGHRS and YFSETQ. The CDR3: CASSLPGQGMNTEAFF. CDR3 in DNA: TGCGCCAGCAGCTTACCGGGACAGGGGATGAACACTGAAGCTTTCTTT.

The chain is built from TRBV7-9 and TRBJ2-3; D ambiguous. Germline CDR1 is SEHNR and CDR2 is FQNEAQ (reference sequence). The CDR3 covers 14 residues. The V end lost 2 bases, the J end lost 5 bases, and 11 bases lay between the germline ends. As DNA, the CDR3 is TGTGCCAGCAGCTTAACAGATCCGAGAGATACGCAGTATTTT. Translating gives CASSLTDPRDTQYF.

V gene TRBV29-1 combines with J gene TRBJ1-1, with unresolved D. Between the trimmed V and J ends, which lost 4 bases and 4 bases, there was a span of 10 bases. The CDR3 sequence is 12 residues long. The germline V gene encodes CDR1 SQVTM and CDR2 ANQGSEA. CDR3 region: CSVGRWGTEAFF. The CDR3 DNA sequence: TGCAGCGTTGGGCGATGGGGCACTGAAGCTTTCTTT.

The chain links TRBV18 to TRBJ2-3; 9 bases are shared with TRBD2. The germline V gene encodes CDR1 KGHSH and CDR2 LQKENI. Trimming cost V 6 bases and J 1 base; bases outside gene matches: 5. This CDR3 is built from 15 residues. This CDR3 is CASSQTSGRTDTQYF. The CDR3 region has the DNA TGTGCCAGCTCTCAAACTAGCGGGCGCACAGATACGCAGTATTTT.

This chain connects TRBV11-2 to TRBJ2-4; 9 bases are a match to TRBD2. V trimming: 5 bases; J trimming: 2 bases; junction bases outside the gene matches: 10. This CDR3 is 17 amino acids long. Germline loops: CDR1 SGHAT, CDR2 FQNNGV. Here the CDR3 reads CASSPLAGAGSKNIQYF. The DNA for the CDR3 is TGTGCCAGCAGCCCCTTAGCGGGAGCGGGGTCCAAAAACATTCAGTACTTC. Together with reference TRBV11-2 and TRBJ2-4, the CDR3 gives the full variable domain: EAGVAQSPRYKIIEKRQSVAFWCNPISGHATLYWYQQILGQGPKLLIQFQNNGVVDDSQLPKDRFSAERLKGVDSTLKIQPAKLEDSAVYLCASSPLAGAGSKNIQYFGAGTRLSVL.

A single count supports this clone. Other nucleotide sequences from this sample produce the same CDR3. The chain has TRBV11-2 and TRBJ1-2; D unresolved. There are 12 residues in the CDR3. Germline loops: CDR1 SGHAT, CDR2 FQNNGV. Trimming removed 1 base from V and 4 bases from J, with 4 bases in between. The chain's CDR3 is CASSLGSYGYTF. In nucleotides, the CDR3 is TGTGCCAGCAGCTTAGGTAGCTATGGCTACACCTTC.

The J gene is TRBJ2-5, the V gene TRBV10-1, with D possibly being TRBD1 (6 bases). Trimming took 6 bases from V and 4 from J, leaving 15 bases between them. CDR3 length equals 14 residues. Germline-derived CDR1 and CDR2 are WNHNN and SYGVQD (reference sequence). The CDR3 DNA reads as TGCGCCAGCAGCCAGGGACAAGCCCCAGAGACCCAGTACTTC. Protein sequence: CASSQGQAPETQYF.

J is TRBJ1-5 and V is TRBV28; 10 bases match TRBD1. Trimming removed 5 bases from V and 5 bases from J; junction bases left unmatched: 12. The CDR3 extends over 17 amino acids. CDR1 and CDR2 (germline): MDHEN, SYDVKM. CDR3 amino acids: CASSLDRGPLFDQPQHF. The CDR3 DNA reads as TGTGCCAGCAGTCTCGACAGGGGGCCGTTATTTGATCAGCCCCAGCATTTT.

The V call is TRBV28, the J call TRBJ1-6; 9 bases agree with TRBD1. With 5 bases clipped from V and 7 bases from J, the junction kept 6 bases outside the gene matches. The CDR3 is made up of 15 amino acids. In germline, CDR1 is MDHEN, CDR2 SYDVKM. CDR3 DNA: TGTGCCAGCAGTACCGGACAGGGGCTGAATTCACCCCTCCACTTT. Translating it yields CASSTGQGLNSPLHF. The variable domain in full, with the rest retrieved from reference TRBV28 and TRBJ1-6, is DVKVTQSSRYLVKRTGEKVFLECVQDMDHENMFWYRQDPGLGLRLIYFSYDVKMKEKGDIPEGYSVSREKKERFSLILESASTNQTSMYLCASSTGQGLNSPLHFGNGTRLTVT.

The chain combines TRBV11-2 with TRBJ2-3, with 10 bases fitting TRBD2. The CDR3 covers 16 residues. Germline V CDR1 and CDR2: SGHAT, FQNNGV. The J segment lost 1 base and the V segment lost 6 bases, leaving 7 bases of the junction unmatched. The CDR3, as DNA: TGTGCCAGCAGGGTTGGGACTAGCGTTCGCACAGATACGCAGTATTTT. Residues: CASRVGTSVRTDTQYF. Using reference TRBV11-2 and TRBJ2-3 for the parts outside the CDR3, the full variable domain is EAGVAQSPRYKIIEKRQSVAFWCNPISGHATLYWYQQILGQGPKLLIQFQNNGVVDDSQLPKDRFSAERLKGVDSTLKIQPAKLEDSAVYLCASRVGTSVRTDTQYFGPGTRLTVL.

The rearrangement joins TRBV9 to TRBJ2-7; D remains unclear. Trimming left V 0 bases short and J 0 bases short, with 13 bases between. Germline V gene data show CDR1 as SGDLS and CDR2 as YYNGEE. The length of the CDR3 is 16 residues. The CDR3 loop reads CASSVATIDSSYEQYF. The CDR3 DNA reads TGTGCCAGCAGCGTAGCTACAATAGATAGCTCCTACGAGCAGTACTTC.

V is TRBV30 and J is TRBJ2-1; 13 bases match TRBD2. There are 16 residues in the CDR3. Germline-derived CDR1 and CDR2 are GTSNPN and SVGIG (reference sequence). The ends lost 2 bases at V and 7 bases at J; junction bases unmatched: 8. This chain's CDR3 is CAWSFWTSGSLNEQFF. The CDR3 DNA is TGTGCCTGGAGTTTCTGGACTAGCGGGAGTTTAAATGAGCAGTTCTTC.

The CDR3 region is CATSSRQNQPQHF. As DNA, the CDR3 is TGTGCCACCAGCAGCAGACAGAATCAGCCCCAGCATTTT. The J gene is TRBJ1-5, the V gene TRBV15, with D perhaps TRBD1 (5 bases). Germline V gives CDR1 LNHNV, CDR2 YYDKDF (reference sequence). Trimming left V 3 bases short and J 4 bases short, with 7 bases between. The CDR3 is 13 amino acids.

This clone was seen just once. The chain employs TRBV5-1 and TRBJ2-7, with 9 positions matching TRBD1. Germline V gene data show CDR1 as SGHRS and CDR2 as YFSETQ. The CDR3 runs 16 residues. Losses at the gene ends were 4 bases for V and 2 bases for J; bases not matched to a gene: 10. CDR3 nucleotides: TGCGCCAGCAGCGCGGCCCCGGGACAGGGTCCCTACGAGCAGTACTTC. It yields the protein CASSAAPGQGPYEQYF.

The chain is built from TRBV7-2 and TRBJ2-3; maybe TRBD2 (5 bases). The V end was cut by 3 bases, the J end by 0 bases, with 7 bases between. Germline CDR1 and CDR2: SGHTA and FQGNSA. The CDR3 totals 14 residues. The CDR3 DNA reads TGTGCCAGCAGCTTCGGCGGGAGCACAGATACGCAGTATTTT. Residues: CASSFGGSTDTQYF.

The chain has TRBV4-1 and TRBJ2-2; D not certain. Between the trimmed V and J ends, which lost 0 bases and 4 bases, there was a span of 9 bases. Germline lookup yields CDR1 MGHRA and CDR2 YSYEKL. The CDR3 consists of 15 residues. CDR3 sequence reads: CASSQELLGTGELFF. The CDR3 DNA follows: TGCGCCAGCAGCCAAGAACTTCTGGGCACCGGGGAGCTGTTTTTT.

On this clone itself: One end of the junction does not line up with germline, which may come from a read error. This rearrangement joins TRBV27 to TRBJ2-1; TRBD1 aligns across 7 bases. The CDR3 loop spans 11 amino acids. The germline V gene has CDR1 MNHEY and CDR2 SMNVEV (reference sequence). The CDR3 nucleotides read TGTGCCAGCAGAACTCGGGACAGCTCGATCTTC. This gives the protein CASRTRDSSIF.

For the CDR3, the DNA is TGTGCCAGCAGCCAGGGGACAGGACTCAATCAGCCCCAGCATTTT. The encoded protein is CASSQGTGLNQPQHF. This sequence joins TRBV9 and TRBJ1-5; 8 bases are a match to TRBD1. Germline-derived CDR1 and CDR2 are SGDLS and YYNGEE. The V gene end was trimmed by 4 bases and the J gene end by 3 bases; junction bases not matched to a gene: 6. This CDR3 spans 15 amino acids.

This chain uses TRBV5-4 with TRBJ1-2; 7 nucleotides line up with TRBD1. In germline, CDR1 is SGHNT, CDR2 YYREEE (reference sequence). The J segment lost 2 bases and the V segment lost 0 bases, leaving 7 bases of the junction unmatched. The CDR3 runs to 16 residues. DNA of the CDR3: TGTGCCAGCAGCTTGGTTAAACTACAGGGGAACTATGGCTACACCTTC. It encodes CASSLVKLQGNYGYTF.

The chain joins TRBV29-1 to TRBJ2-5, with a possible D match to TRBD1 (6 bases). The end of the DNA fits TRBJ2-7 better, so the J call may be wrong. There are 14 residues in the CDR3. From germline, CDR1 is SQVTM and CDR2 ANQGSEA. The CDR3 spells CSVDDRPFSYEQYF. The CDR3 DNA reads TGCAGCGTTGACGACAGGCCCTTCTCCTACGAGCAGTACTTC.

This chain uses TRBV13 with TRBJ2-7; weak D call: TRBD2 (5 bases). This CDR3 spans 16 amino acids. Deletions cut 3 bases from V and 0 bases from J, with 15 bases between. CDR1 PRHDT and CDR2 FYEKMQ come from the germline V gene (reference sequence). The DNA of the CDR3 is TGTGCCAGCAGCTTCGGACTTCCACAGAGCTCCTACGAGCAGTACTTC. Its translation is CASSFGLPQSSYEQYF.

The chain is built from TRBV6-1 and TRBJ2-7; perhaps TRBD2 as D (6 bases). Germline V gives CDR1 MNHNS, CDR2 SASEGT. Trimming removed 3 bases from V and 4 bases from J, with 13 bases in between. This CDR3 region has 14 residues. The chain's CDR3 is CASSDGTRNYEQYF. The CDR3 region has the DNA TGTGCCAGCAGTGACGGGACTCGGAATTACGAGCAGTACTTC.

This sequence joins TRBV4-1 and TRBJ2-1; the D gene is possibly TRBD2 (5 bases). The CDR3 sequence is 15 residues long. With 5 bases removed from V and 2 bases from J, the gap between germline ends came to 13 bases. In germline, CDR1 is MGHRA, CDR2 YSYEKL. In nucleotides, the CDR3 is TGCGCCAGCAGCGAGGGTCTCCTCGCCTACAATGAGCAGTTCTTC. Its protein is CASSEGLLAYNEQFF.

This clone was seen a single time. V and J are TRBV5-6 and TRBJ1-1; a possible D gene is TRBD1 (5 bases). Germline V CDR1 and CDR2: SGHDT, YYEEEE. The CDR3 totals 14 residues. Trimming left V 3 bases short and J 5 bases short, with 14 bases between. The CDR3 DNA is TGTGCCAGCAGCTGGACCCAGGGAGGGACTGAAGCTTTCTTT. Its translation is CASSWTQGGTEAFF.